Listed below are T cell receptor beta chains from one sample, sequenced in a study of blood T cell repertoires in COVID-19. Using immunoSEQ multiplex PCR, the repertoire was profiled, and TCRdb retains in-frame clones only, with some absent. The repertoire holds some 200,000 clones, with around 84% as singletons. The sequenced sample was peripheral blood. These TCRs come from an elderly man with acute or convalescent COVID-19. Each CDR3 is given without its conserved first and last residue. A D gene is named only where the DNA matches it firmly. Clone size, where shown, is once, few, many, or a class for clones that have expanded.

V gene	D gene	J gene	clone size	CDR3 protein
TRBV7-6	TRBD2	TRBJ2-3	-	ASSLAPSGKTDTQY
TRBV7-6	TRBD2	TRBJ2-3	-	ASSIGLAGGADTQY
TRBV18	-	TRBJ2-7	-	ASSPKTVSYEQY
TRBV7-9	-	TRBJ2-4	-	ASSLSGLAKNIQY
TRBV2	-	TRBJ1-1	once	ASSPTSGLAEAF
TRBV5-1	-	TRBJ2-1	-	ASSLVLTGRYNEQF
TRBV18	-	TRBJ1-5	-	ASSEQGPPNQPQH
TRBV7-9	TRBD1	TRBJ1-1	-	ASSSQGAGTEAF
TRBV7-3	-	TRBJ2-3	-	ASSLMGGTDTQY
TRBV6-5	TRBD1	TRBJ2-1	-	ASTATGRNYNEQF
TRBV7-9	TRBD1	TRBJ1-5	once	ASSMTGGNQPQH
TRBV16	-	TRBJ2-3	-	ASSPSGGPRNADTQY
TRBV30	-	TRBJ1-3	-	AWTEAGNTIY
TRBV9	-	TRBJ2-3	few	ASSATGFSDTQY
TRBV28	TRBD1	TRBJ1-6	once	ASSHKLTGGLSPLH
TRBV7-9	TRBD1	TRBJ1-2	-	ASSSNRPGTGYNYGYT
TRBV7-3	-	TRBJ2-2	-	ASSLFGGTNTGELF
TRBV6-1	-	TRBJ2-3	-	ASSERWAHTQY
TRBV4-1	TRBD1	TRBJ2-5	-	ASSQVIRQGGETQY
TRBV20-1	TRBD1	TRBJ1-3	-	SASHRGMQNTIY
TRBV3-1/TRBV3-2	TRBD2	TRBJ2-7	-	ASRGTSGRDFSYEQY
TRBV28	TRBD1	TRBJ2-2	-	ASRGGHTGELF
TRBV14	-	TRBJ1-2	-	ASSQGRWGPK
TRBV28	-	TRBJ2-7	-	ATLRGFPSYEQY
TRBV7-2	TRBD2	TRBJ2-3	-	ASSSPSGRGSDTQY
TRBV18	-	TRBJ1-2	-	ASSPPKGDGYT
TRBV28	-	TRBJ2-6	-	ASSLVVGQGGANVLT
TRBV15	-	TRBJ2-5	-	ATREGRGQETQY
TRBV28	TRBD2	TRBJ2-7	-	ASTSGGTNSYEQY
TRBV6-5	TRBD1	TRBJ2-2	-	ASRLDRGSTGELF
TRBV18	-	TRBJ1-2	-	ASFPDLAANYGYT
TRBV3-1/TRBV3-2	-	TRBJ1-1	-	ASSRGGQNTEAF
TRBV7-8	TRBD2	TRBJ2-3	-	ASSSGLAGVDTQY
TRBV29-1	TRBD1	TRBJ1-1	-	SVAATGGTEAF
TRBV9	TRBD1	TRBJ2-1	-	ASSARQGDGEQF
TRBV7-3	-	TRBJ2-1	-	ASSIGHSTMSSQQF
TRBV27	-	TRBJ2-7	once	ASSPTSSYEQY
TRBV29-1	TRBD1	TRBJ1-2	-	SVDQGGQGDGYT
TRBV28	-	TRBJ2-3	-	ASSVTDTQY
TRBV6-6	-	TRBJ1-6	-	ASSYPEANSPLH
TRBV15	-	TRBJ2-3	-	ATSGRASFGTQY
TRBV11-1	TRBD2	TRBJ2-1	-	ASSPATSGYNEQF